The sequence of this T cell receptor beta chain was determined in a study of CD8+CD57+ T cells in acquired aplastic anemia. For the study at large: The mean DNA yield obtained from sorted CD4+ and CD8+ cells came to roughly 3 ug. Points from the study as a whole: Patients and controls shared 25 to 35 CD8+ CDR3 sequences, highly expressed in patients.

Genomic DNA, the template, was used for profiling of the TCR beta VDJ and CDR3. TCRdb re-called the reads with MiXCR, one entry per CDR3 protein. The data hold some 98,000 distinct CDR3 sequences, with about 66% observed a single time. Trimming shortened V by 2 bases and J by 1 base, and 6 bases separated the two germline ends. Per the germline V gene, CDR1 is WNHNN and CDR2 is SYGVQD (reference sequence). This CDR3 is built from 13 residues. For this clonotype: Its specificity is unknown.

Previously, flow cytometry had revealed CD8+CD57+ cell expansion in the patients chosen for sequencing. As a group, the patients uniformly had severe acquired aplastic anemia. Patients had undergone no therapy by the time their blood was sampled. The J gene is TRBJ2-7, the V gene TRBV10-1; D is undetermined. Sequenced material: sorted CD4+, CD8+, or CD8+CD57+ T cells (not recorded which) from PBMCs. This TCR came from a human donor with aplastic anemia. The CDR3 sequence: CASSEGSSYEQYF. CDR3 bases: TGCGCCAGCAGTGAGGGCAGTTCCTACGAGCAGTACTTC.